Below, 24 T cell receptor beta chains from the same sample are listed, as sequenced in a study of blood T cell repertoires in COVID-19. Profiled with immunoSEQ multiplex PCR; TCRdb holds only in-frame clones, not every one. The data show 100,000 to 150,000 clones, under 85% seen once. The sequencing sample was made of peripheral blood. The receptor source for this set is a man aged 35 to 55 with active or convalescent COVID-19.

The genes are TRBV7-3 and TRBJ2-3; unclear D gene. This CDR3 contains 13 residues. Trimming pared 5 bases from V and 2 bases from J, leaving 8 bases between. Germline CDR1 is SGHTA and CDR2 is FQGTGA. CDR3 in amino acids: CASSQLHTDTQYF. DNA of the CDR3: TGTGCCAGCAGCCAACTTCACACAGATACGCAGTATTTT.

J is TRBJ2-2 and V is TRBV3-1 (or the pseudogene TRBV3-2), with TRBD1 identical over 7 bases. Germline-derived CDR1 and CDR2 are LGHDT and YNNKEL (reference sequence). CDR3 length: 17 residues. The V and J ends lost 4 bases and 3 bases, in that order; junction bases with no gene match: 11. CDR3 coding DNA: TGTGCCAGCAGCCTAAACAGGGGCGGAGGACACACCGGGGAGCTGTTTTTT. Its protein is CASSLNRGGGHTGELFF.

The V call is TRBV19, the J call TRBJ1-2, with a tentative D call TRBD1 (6 bases). Germline assignment: CDR1 LNHDA and CDR2 SQIVND (reference sequence). V was cut by 7 bases and J by 8 bases, with 14 bases left in between. The CDR3 is made up of 12 amino acids. This CDR3 reads CASTPTGGGYTF. The CDR3 coding sequence is TGTGCCAGTACCCCGACAGGTGGAGGCTACACCTTC. Variable domain in full (rest from reference TRBV19 and TRBJ1-2): DGGITQSPKYLFRKEGQNVTLSCEQNLNHDAMYWYRQDPGQGLRLIYYSQIVNDFQKGDIAEGYSVSREKKESFPLTVTSAQKNPTAFYLCASTPTGGGYTFGSGTRLTVV.

The gene calls are TRBV30 and TRBJ2-7; D might be TRBD2 (7 bases). The CDR3 loop spans 14 amino acids. V dropped 4 bases and J dropped 4 bases, with 17 bases sitting between them. From germline, CDR1 is GTSNPN and CDR2 SVGIG (reference sequence). This CDR3 reads CAWTDPGRGYEQYF. The CDR3 DNA is TGTGCCTGGACCGACCCGGGGAGGGGGTACGAGCAGTACTTC.

The chain carries TRBV6-6 and TRBJ2-1; TRBD2 agrees at 10 bases. In germline, CDR1 is MNHNY, CDR2 SVGAGI (reference sequence). The CDR3 sequence is 15 residues long. With 2 bases clipped from V and 2 bases from J, the junction kept 0 bases outside the gene matches. Here the CDR3 DNA reads TGTGCCAGCAGTTACACTAGCGGGGCCTACAATGAGCAGTTCTTC. Its protein is CASSYTSGAYNEQFF.

The chain uses TRBV7-3 and TRBJ2-3, with TRBD1 as a possible D gene (5 bases). This CDR3 has 14 residues. V lost 5 bases, J lost 2 bases, and 11 bases lay in between. The germline V gene has CDR1 SGHTA and CDR2 FQGTGA. The CDR3: CASSPDRYTDTQYF. The CDR3 DNA is TGTGCCAGCAGCCCTGACAGATACACAGATACGCAGTATTTT.

V and J are TRBV6-2 or TRBV6-3 and TRBJ2-5; D might be TRBD2 (6 bases). Germline values: CDR1 MNHEY, CDR2 SVGEGT. Trimming removed 1 base from V and 4 bases from J, with 28 bases in between. The CDR3 runs 20 residues. DNA of the CDR3: TGTGCCAGCAGTTACTTTTTTTGTTTTGTGTTACTGGGGGGTCGAGAGACCCAGTACTTC. Its translation is CASSYFFCFVLLGGRETQYF.

Ten or more counts support this clone. This sequence joins TRBV10-2 and TRBJ2-1, with 7 bases that match TRBD2. The CDR3 has 16 residues. After removal of 6 bases from V and 2 bases from J, the junction contained 10 bases not matched to a gene. Germline CDR1 and CDR2: WSHSY and SAAADI. The DNA for the CDR3 is TGCGCCAGCAGCCCCGCTGCGGGGGAACCCTACAATGAGCAGTTCTTC. Its protein product is CASSPAAGEPYNEQFF.

V gene TRBV11-2 combines with J gene TRBJ1-2, with a possible D match to TRBD1 (5 bases). The CDR3 is made up of 13 amino acids. Trimming removed 3 bases at V and 5 bases at J, with 10 bases between. Germline V gene sequence: CDR1 SGHAT, CDR2 FQNNGV. CDR3 sequence (DNA): TGTGCCAGCAGCTTCCAGACAGCATATGGCTACACCTTC. It is translated as CASSFQTAYGYTF.

This clone was counted only a few times. The chain recombines TRBV7-9 with TRBJ2-7; TRBD1 might be the D (6 bases). CDR3 length: 13 amino acids. From germline, CDR1 is SEHNR and CDR2 FQNEAQ (reference sequence). The V and J ends lost 6 bases and 5 bases respectively, with 14 bases between them. CDR3 sequence: CASSAQGFHEQYF. The CDR3 coding sequence is TGTGCCAGCAGTGCACAGGGTTTCCACGAGCAGTACTTC.

The chain is built from TRBV11-2 and TRBJ2-7; D possibly corresponds to TRBD2 (6 bases). The germline V gene has CDR1 SGHAT and CDR2 FQNNGV. The CDR3 sequence is 16 residues long. V was clipped by 0 bases and J by 7 bases, with 19 bases between them. The CDR3 region has the DNA TGTGCCAGCAGCTTAGAAGATGGAGGGTTAGGTGATGAGCAGTACTTC. Its translation is CASSLEDGGLGDEQYF.

The rearrangement links TRBV12-3 or TRBV12-4 to TRBJ1-2; D is uncertain. V dropped 3 bases and J dropped 8 bases, with 13 bases sitting between them. This CDR3 is built from 13 residues. CDR3 sequence reads: CASSLGALGGYTF. The CDR3 bases are TGTGCCAGCAGTTTGGGAGCACTTGGGGGCTACACCTTC.

On this clone: The sample has other DNA sequences that encode this CDR3 too. The chain carries TRBV29-1 and TRBJ1-1; D unresolved. Per the germline V gene, CDR1 is SQVTM and CDR2 is ANQGSEA. Trimming pared 6 bases from V and 1 base from J, leaving 12 bases between. The CDR3 contains 13 residues. CDR3 in amino acids: CSVGGKQNTEAFF. DNA of the CDR3: TGCAGCGTAGGCGGGAAACAGAACACTGAAGCTTTCTTT.

The CDR3 DNA is TGCGCCAGCAGCCCCGATACAGGAAGCTATGGCTACACCTTC. The encoded protein is CASSPDTGSYGYTF. The J gene is TRBJ1-2, the V gene TRBV5-1, with D tentatively TRBD1 (5 bases). Germline V lookup: CDR1 SGHRS, CDR2 YFSETQ. CDR3 length: 14 amino acids. The V gene lost 4 bases and the J gene lost 4 bases, with 14 bases spanning the gap.

This clone was seen a few times. The V and J genes are TRBV11-3 and TRBJ2-2; TRBD1 aligns across 9 bases. Germline CDR1 and CDR2: SGHNT and YENEEA. Unmatched junction bases numbered 2, after V lost 5 bases and J lost 4 bases. The CDR3 consists of 14 residues. The chain's CDR3 is CASSAGQGTGELFF. The CDR3 DNA follows: TGTGCCAGCAGCGCGGGACAGGGCACCGGGGAGCTGTTTTTT.

The sample holds a few counts of this clone. The chain couples TRBV4-2 to TRBJ2-2; the D is unclear. The CDR3 is 17 residues long. Looked up from germline, CDR1 is LGHNA and CDR2 is YNFKEQ. Trimming took 0 bases from V and 0 from J, leaving 11 bases between them. The CDR3 protein is CASSQEVSEPNTGELFF. The CDR3 nucleotides read TGTGCCAGCAGCCAAGAAGTCTCCGAGCCGAACACCGGGGAGCTGTTTTTT.

V gene TRBV7-2 combines with J gene TRBJ1-3, with unresolved D. V was cut by 1 base and J by 1 base, with 8 bases left in between. Germline CDR1 and CDR2: SGHTA and FQGNSA. The CDR3 is made up of 15 amino acids. The CDR3 DNA is TGTGCCAGCAGCTTAGTACTCGGTTCTGGAAACACCATATATTTT. This encodes CASSLVLGSGNTIYF.

The rearrangement uses TRBV18 and TRBJ1-1, with TRBD1 as a possible D gene (5 bases). Trimming removed 4 bases from V and 3 bases from J, with 9 bases in between. The CDR3 has 13 amino acids. Germline assignment: CDR1 KGHSH and CDR2 LQKENI. The CDR3 sequence is CASSQIGDTEAFF. The DNA of the CDR3 is TGTGCCAGCTCACAAATAGGGGACACTGAAGCTTTCTTT.

The chain carries TRBV5-4 and TRBJ1-2, with 10 bases lining up with TRBD1. CDR3 size: 18 residues. CDR1 SGHNT and CDR2 YYREEE come from the germline V gene (reference sequence). Unmatched junction bases numbered 11, after V lost 2 bases and J lost 1 base. The CDR3 protein is CASSLGMGQGLNNYGYTF. The CDR3 bases are TGTGCCAGCAGCTTAGGGATGGGACAGGGGCTAAATAACTATGGCTACACCTTC.

This rearrangement joins TRBV3-1 (or the pseudogene TRBV3-2) to TRBJ2-1, with TRBD2 as a possible D gene (5 bases). The CDR3 has 16 amino acids. CDR1 is LGHDT and CDR2 is YNNKEL in the germline V gene (reference sequence). Trimming cost V 1 base and J 0 bases, with 10 bases left between them. Here the CDR3 reads CASSQGTGDSYNEQFF. DNA of the CDR3: TGTGCCAGCAGCCAAGGTACCGGGGACTCCTACAATGAGCAGTTCTTC.

This chain joins TRBV5-6 and TRBJ2-7; the D gene is possibly TRBD1 (6 bases). Germline V gene lookup returns CDR1 SGHDT and CDR2 YYEEEE. V lost 4 bases to trimming and J lost 2 bases, with 19 bases between them. The CDR3 spans 16 residues. CDR3 in amino acids: CASSLGAVVVPYEQYF. The CDR3 DNA reads as TGTGCCAGCAGCCTGGGGGCCGTGGTCGTCCCCTACGAGCAGTACTTC.

The chain carries TRBV7-2 and TRBJ1-2; D call uncertain. V lost 0 bases and J 2 bases, leaving 16 bases between the germline ends. CDR3 size: 17 residues. CDR1 is SGHTA and CDR2 is FQGNSA in the germline V gene. CDR3 sequence reads: CASSLAPGSRLNYGYTF. The CDR3, as DNA: TGTGCCAGCAGCTTAGCCCCCGGGTCCCGACTAAACTATGGCTACACCTTC. Using reference TRBV7-2 and TRBJ1-2 for the parts outside the CDR3, the full variable domain is GAGVSQSPSNKVTEKGKDVELRCDPISGHTALYWYRQSLGQGLEFLIYFQGNSAPDKSGLPSDRFSAERTGGSVSTLTIQRTQQEDSAVYLCASSLAPGSRLNYGYTFGSGTRLTVV.

The gene calls are TRBV7-8 and TRBJ2-3; 12 nucleotides agree with TRBD2. This CDR3 spans 16 amino acids. Germline assignment: CDR1 SGHVS and CDR2 FQNEAQ. V gave up 4 bases and J gave up 7 bases; unmatched junction bases: 9. CDR3 amino acids: CASSSATSGGSNTQYF. CDR3 nucleotide sequence: TGTGCCAGCAGCTCCGCGACTAGCGGGGGATCGAATACGCAGTATTTT.

This clone was observed once. The chain combines TRBV7-9 with TRBJ1-2; 9 bases are shared with TRBD1. The CDR3 is 15 residues long. Germline V gene sequence: CDR1 SEHNR, CDR2 FQNEAQ (reference sequence). The V gene end was trimmed by 1 base and the J gene end by 7 bases; junction bases not matched to a gene: 7. The DNA of the CDR3 is TGTGCCAGCAGCTTAGACCCGGGACAGGGAGTTGGCTACACCTTC. Translation gives CASSLDPGQGVGYTF. The complete variable domain, with remaining parts taken from reference TRBV7-9 and TRBJ1-2, reads DTGVSQNPRHKITKRGQNVTFRCDPISEHNRLYWYRQTLGQGPEFLTYFQNEAQLEKSRLLSDRFSAERPKGSFSTLEIQRTEQGDSAMYLCASSLDPGQGVGYTFGSGTRLTVV.